This T cell receptor beta chain is from a study of cytomegalovirus exposure and HLA in healthy donors. This clone has only a few counts. CDR3 length equals 13 residues. The PCR was carried out with 60 Vbeta primers and 13 Jbeta primers. Assay used: immunoSEQ multiplex PCR; TCRdb lists only in-frame clones, some missing. The sample includes 120,000 to 150,000 clones, 65% to 80% seen only once; the top ten take roughly 10%. The chain is built from TRBV21-1 and TRBJ1-5; the DNA was not used to check the table's D call, TRBD1. TRBV21-1 is classified as a pseudogene. The specimen sequenced was PBMCs. The TCR comes from a woman aged 45-59 years in good health and CMV-seropositive. Here the CDR3 DNA reads TGTGCCAGCATCGGACAGCCAAATCAGCCCCAGCATTTT. It yields the protein CASIGQPNQPQHF.